The following is a T cell receptor beta chain sequence with its context. Germline loops: CDR1 SGHRS, CDR2 YFSETQ. Trimming removed 6 bases from V and 5 bases from J, with 14 bases in between. This CDR3 is built from 14 residues. These data come from a study of cytomegalovirus exposure and HLA in healthy donors. Study-level information: Prior work identified some 120 million unique TCR beta sequences in around 170 million T cells. Some 85 million unique TCRs from HLA-typed donors were held in an early data release.

With 60 Vbeta and 13 Jbeta primers, the PCR was carried out. Assay used: immunoSEQ multiplex PCR; TCRdb lists only in-frame clones, some missing. The sample carries roughly 68,000 clones, roughly 75% recorded once. The sequencing input was PBMCs. The chain carries TRBV5-1 and TRBJ1-4; D not certain. The sequence was obtained from a woman in her 30s in good health and CMV-seropositive. CDR3 in amino acids: CASTPGFRNEKLFF. Here the CDR3 DNA reads TGCGCCAGCACACCGGGGTTCAGAAATGAAAAACTGTTTTTT.